This is a list of T cell receptor beta chains from one sample in a study of T cell changes during pregnancy in multiple sclerosis. Generated by immunoSEQ multiplex PCR, the TCRdb table keeps only in-frame clones and is missing some. The table lists around 100,000 clones, around 92% of them singletons, with 1.5% to 2.5% in the top ten. This material consisted of peripheral blood, taken after pregnancy. The receptors come from a female donor with multiple sclerosis, enrolled in a pregnancy study. Both conserved end residues are part of each CDR3. The order of the fields is D gene, V gene, clone size, J gene, CDR3 DNA, CDR3 protein. A D gene is named only where the DNA matches it firmly. Not every row has a clone size; where given, it reads once, few, many or a size class.

NA	TRBV2	NA	TRBJ2-7	TGTGCCAGCAGGAATTCAGAGAGGGGGTATGAGCAGTACTTC	CASRNSERGYEQYF
NA	TRBV2	NA	TRBJ2-5	TGTGCCAGCAGTGAAGGTGGGGGCGCGGGAGAGACCCAGTACTTC	CASSEGGGAGETQYF
NA	TRBV18	NA	TRBJ1-2	TGTGCCAGCTCACCTTCCGAAGGAAGCGTCTATGGCTACACCTTC	CASSPSEGSVYGYTF
NA	TRBV7-8	NA	TRBJ2-3	TGTGCCAGCAGCTTGGGCGGGGTTCAAGATACGCAGTATTTT	CASSLGGVQDTQYF
NA	TRBV5-1	few	TRBJ1-2	TGCGCCAGCAGCGGAGGGGTGACGGACTATGGCTACACCTTC	CASSGGVTDYGYTF
NA	TRBV11-2	NA	TRBJ1-2	TGTGCCAGCAGCTCAACCCGGGGGGGCTACACCTTC	CASSSTRGGYTF
NA	TRBV7-2	once	TRBJ2-5	TGTGCCAGCAGCTTAGAGCGGAGGGACGGTGAAGAGACCCAGTACTTC	CASSLERRDGEETQYF
TRBD1	TRBV2	NA	TRBJ1-5	TGTGCCAGCGGGGGACAGGGCGGCAATCAGCCCCAGCATTTT	CASGGQGGNQPQHF
TRBD1	TRBV4-1	NA	TRBJ1-5	TGCGCCAGTGGCCAAGCGACGGGACAGACGGCTTTCGGCAATCAGCCCCAGCATTTT	CASGQATGQTAFGNQPQHF
NA	TRBV11-2	NA	TRBJ2-3	TGTGCCAGCAGCTCGCGGGGATACACAGATACGCAGTATTTT	CASSSRGYTDTQYF
TRBD1	TRBV7-3	NA	TRBJ2-5	TGTGCCAGCAGCTTAGGGACAGGGGGGCAAGAGACCCAGTACTTC	CASSLGTGGQETQYF
NA	TRBV5-6	NA	TRBJ1-2	TGTGCCAGCAGAGCGACAGACTATGGCTACACCTTC	CASRATDYGYTF
NA	TRBV5-1	NA	TRBJ2-1	TGCGCCAGCAGCTTGGCGCTCCTAGCGCGGTTGAATGAGCAGTTCTTC	CASSLALLARLNEQFF
NA	TRBV4-1	NA	TRBJ2-7	TGCGCCAGCAGCCAAGGCCAGACAGTATGGACCTACGAGCAGTACTTC	CASSQGQTVWTYEQYF
NA	TRBV11-3	NA	TRBJ1-2	TGTGCCAGCAGCCGCGGAGGACTAGCTAACTATGGCTACACCTTC	CASSRGGLANYGYTF
NA	TRBV13	NA	TRBJ1-3	TGTGCCAGCAGCTTATCGACGAGGTTCTCTGGAAACACCATATATTTT	CASSLSTRFSGNTIYF
TRBD1	TRBV6-5	NA	TRBJ1-6	TGTGCCAGCAGTTACTCGACAGGGTCCACAAATTCACCCCTCCACTTT	CASSYSTGSTNSPLHF
TRBD2	TRBV5-1	NA	TRBJ2-3	TGCGCCAGCAGCTTCCTTGGCGGGAGAACTTCTAGCACAGATACGCAGTATTTT	CASSFLGGRTSSTDTQYF